Listed below are T cell receptor beta chains from one sample, sequenced in a study of T cell responses to AZD1222 COVID-19 vaccine. The assay was immunoSEQ multiplex PCR, and TCRdb's table has in-frame clones only and misses some. The table records 150,000 to 200,000 clones, roughly 91% of them present only once. The sample was peripheral blood, taken on day 0 of AZD1222 vaccination. These receptors originate from an adult in good health. The CDR3 runs from the conserved cysteine through the conserved F or W. Each record gives: clone size, J gene, V gene, D gene, CDR3 protein, CDR3 DNA. The D gene is left open where the match is weak. Clone size appears in some rows only: once, few, many, or a class for an expanded clone.

NA | TRBJ2-1 | TRBV11-3 | NA | CASSLNQVTSYNEQFF | TGTGCCAGCAGCCTGAACCAGGTGACCTCCTACAATGAGCAGTTCTTC
NA | TRBJ2-5 | TRBV5-4 | NA | CASSLGLKETQYF | TGTGCCAGCAGCTTGGGGCTAAAAGAGACCCAGTACTTC
NA | TRBJ2-5 | TRBV24-1 | TRBD1 | CATSDFPDRGDEETQYF | TGTGCCACCAGTGATTTCCCGGACAGGGGAGATGAGGAGACCCAGTACTTC
NA | TRBJ2-3 | TRBV19 | NA | CASSITAEYGDTQYF | TGTGCCAGTAGTATCACAGCGGAATATGGAGATACGCAGTATTTT
once | TRBJ2-7 | TRBV29-1 | NA | CSVEVNYEQYF | TGCAGCGTTGAAGTCAACTACGAGCAGTACTTC
once | TRBJ2-1 | TRBV5-5 | NA | CASSFDPSGEQFF | TGTGCCAGCAGCTTTGACCCCTCGGGGGAGCAGTTCTTC
once | TRBJ2-5 | TRBV9 | NA | CASSVAFGRSETQYF | TGTGCCAGCAGCGTAGCTTTCGGTAGGAGTGAGACCCAGTACTTC
NA | TRBJ1-6 | TRBV19 | TRBD1 | CASSIASGGNSPLHF | TGTGCCAGTAGTATAGCGTCAGGGGGCAATTCACCCCTCCACTTT
NA | TRBJ2-1 | TRBV27 | TRBD2 | CASSRHRLAGVNEQFF | TGTGCCAGCAGTCGGCACCGACTAGCGGGGGTCAATGAGCAGTTCTTC
NA | TRBJ1-3 | TRBV30 | NA | CASSPPGSAGNTIYF | TGTGCCAGCTCCCCCCCTGGGTCGGCTGGAAACACCATATATTTT
NA | TRBJ2-3 | TRBV29-1 | NA | CSVESGGGFTQYF | TGCAGCGTTGAGTCTGGGGGGGGCTTTACGCAGTATTTT
NA | TRBJ1-1 | TRBV12-3/TRBV12-4 | TRBD1 | CASRTTGTEAFF | TGTGCCAGCAGGACGACAGGGACCGAAGCTTTCTTT
many | TRBJ1-5 | TRBV4-2 | NA | CASSPGVGNQPQHF | TGTGCCAGCAGCCCAGGGGTGGGCAATCAGCCCCAGCATTTT
once | TRBJ1-6 | TRBV6-6 | NA | CACGRINSPLHF | TGTGCCTGCGGCAGAATCAATTCACCCCTCCACTTT
NA | TRBJ2-7 | TRBV6-1 | NA | CASSEASGLGEQYF | TGTGCCAGCAGTGAAGCATCAGGGTTGGGCGAGCAGTACTTC
NA | TRBJ1-1 | TRBV24-1 | TRBD1 | CATSDSRTGRTEAFF | TGTGCCACCAGTGATTCCCGGACAGGGCGGACTGAAGCTTTCTTT
NA | TRBJ2-2 | TRBV28 | NA | CASSPPLAANTGELFF | TGTGCCAGCAGCCCACCATTAGCGGCGAACACCGGGGAGCTGTTTTTT
NA | TRBJ2-5 | TRBV5-6 | NA | CASSSGGGHLETQYF | TGTGCCAGCAGCAGTGGCGGAGGCCATCTAGAGACCCAGTACTTC
NA | TRBJ1-1 | TRBV12-3/TRBV12-4 | NA | CASRDTGNTEAFF | TGTGCCAGCAGGGACACAGGGAACACTGAAGCTTTCTTT
NA | TRBJ1-2 | TRBV30 | TRBD1 | CAWSPGQDYGYTF | TGTGCCTGGAGCCCGGGACAGGACTATGGCTACACCTTC
NA | TRBJ1-1 | TRBV7-8 | TRBD1 | CASSLVQGGTEAFF | TGTGCCAGCAGCTTAGTCCAGGGGGGGACTGAAGCTTTCTTT